Reported below is one TCR beta chain. The sample comes from a study of blood T cell repertoires in COVID-19. Original handling: Reference gene primer amplification yielded estimated nucleated cell counts. Method: immunoSEQ multiplex PCR; TCRdb's copy keeps in-frame clones and lacks some. V, J and clone size are those of that table, while D and trimming were read from the DNA. The repertoire consists of around 280,000 clones, with around 86% occurring once and the leading ten covering 1.7%. This CDR3 has 13 residues. The V gene lost 4 bases and the J gene lost 7 bases, with 13 bases spanning the gap. Germline V gene sequence: CDR1 SGHTA, CDR2 FQGTGA.

V usage is TRBV7-3 and J usage is TRBJ1-2, with TRBD1 as a possible D gene (5 bases). The TCR originated in a woman between 35 and 50 years old who had recovered from COVID-19. The sample consisted of PBMCs or T cells enriched from blood (not recorded which). The CDR3 protein is CASSSGGRSGYTF. The CDR3 DNA follows: TGTGCCAGCAGCTCCGGGGGACGATCTGGCTACACCTTC.